The present T cell receptor (beta chain) was sequenced within a study of radiation and T cells in renal cell carcinoma. Overall study context: Nephrectomy followed 15 Gy stereotactic body radiation by 4 weeks.

Some clones are missing from TCRdb's copy, which holds only in-frame ones; the method was immunoSEQ multiplex PCR. This sample has 70,000 or so clones, with more than 75% found just once. Comments on this clone: Its matching antigen is unknown.

Time point in this sample: blood 2 weeks post-SBRT. Indicated treatment: 15 Gy SBRT to primary tumor, nephrectomy 4 weeks later. The CDR3 has 15 residues. Germline CDR1 is MDHEN and CDR2 is SYDVKM. The V gene lost 9 bases and the J gene lost 3 bases, with 21 bases spanning the gap. Points from the study as a whole: Top tumor clonotypes rose in blood 2 weeks post-radiation, then contracted.

The source material was blood, sampled from a patient whose treatment included radiotherapy and nephrectomy. V gene TRBV28 combines with J gene TRBJ2-7, with D maybe TRBD2 (7 bases). This TCR was sampled from a man aged 55-75 years with renal cell carcinoma. The CDR3 bases are TGTGCCAGTAAGACCCTCAGTAGGGGGGGCTACGAGCAGTACTTC. As protein: CASKTLSRGGYEQYF.